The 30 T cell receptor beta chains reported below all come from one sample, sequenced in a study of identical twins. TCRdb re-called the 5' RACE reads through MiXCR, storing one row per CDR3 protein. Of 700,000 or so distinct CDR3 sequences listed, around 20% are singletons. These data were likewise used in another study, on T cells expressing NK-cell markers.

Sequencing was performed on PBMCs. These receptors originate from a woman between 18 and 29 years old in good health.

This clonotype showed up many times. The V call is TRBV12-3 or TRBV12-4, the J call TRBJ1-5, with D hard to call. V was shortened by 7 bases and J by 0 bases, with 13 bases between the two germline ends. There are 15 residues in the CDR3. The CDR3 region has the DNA TGTGCCAGCAAACGGGGAGGGCTTAGCAATCAGCCCCAGCATTTT. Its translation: CASKRGGLSNQPQHF.

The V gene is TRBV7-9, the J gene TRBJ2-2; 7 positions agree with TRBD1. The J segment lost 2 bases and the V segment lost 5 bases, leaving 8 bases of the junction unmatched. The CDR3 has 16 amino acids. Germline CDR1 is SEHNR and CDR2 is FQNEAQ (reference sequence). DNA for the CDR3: TGTGCCAGCAGCGTGCGTGAGGGGGCCAACACCGGGGAGCTGTTTTTT. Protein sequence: CASSVREGANTGELFF.

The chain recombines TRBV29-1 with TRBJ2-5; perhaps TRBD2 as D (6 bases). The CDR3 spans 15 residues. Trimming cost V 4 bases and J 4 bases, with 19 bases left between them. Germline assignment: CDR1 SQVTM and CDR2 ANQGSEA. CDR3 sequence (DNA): TGCAGCGTTGCGCCGCCCGGGAGAGGAGGAGAGACCCAGTACTTC. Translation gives CSVAPPGRGGETQYF.

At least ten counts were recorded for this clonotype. The CDR3 here is CASSRGGYEQYF. The CDR3 nucleotides are TGTGCCAGCTCCCGGGGAGGATACGAGCAGTACTTC. The gene calls are TRBV6-5 and TRBJ2-7; D is possibly TRBD2 (6 bases). This CDR3 has 12 amino acids. Trimming cost V 8 bases and J 4 bases, with 12 bases left between them. In germline, CDR1 is MNHEY, CDR2 SVGAGI.

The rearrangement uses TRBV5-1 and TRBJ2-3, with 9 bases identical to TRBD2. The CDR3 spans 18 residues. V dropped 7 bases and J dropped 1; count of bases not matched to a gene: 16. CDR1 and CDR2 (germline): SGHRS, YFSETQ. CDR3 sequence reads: CASDVRASGTPGTDTQYF. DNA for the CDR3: TGCGCCAGCGACGTTAGGGCTAGCGGGACCCCCGGCACAGATACGCAGTATTTT. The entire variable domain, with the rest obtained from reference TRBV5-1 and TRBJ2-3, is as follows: KAGVTQTPRYLIKTRGQQVTLSCSPISGHRSVSWYQQTPGQGLQFLFEYFSETQRNKGNFPGRFSGRQFSNSRSEMNVSTLELGDSALYLCASDVRASGTPGTDTQYFGPGTRLTVL.

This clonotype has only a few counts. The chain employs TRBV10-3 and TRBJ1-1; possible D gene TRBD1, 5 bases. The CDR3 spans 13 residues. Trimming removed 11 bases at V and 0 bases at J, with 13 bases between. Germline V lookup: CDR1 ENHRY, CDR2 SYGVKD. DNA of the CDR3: TGTGCCGCTGGGACCGTCATGAACACTGAAGCTTTCTTT. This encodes CAAGTVMNTEAFF.

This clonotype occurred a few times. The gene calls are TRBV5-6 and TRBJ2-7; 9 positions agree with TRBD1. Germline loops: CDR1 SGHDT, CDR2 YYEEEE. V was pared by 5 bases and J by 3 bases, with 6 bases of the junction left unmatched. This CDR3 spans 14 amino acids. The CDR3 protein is CASRFRDRDYEQYF. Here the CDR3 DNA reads TGTGCCAGCAGATTTCGGGACAGGGACTACGAGCAGTACTTC.

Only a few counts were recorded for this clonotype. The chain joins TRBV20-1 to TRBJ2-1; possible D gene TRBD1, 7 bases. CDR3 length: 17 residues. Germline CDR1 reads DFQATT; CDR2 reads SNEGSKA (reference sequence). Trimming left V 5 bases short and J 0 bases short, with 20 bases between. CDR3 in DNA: TGCAGTGCTGGAGGGACAGTCCTTCCTTACTCCTACAATGAGCAGTTCTTC. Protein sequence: CSAGGTVLPYSYNEQFF.

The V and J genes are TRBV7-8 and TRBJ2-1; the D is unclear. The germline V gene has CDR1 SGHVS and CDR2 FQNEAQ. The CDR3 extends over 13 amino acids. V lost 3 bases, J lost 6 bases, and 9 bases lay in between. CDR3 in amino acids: CASSLLRINEQFF. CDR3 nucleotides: TGTGCCAGCAGCTTGCTCCGGATCAATGAGCAGTTCTTC.

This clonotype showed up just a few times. CDR3 in amino acids: CASSLEGVETQYF. The CDR3 bases are TGCGCCAGCAGCTTGGAAGGGGTCGAGACCCAGTACTTC. The rearrangement joins TRBV5-1 to TRBJ2-5; possibly TRBD1 for D (5 bases). The germline V gene has CDR1 SGHRS and CDR2 YFSETQ. This CDR3 is 13 amino acids long. Trimming cost V 0 bases and J 5 bases, with 8 bases left between them.

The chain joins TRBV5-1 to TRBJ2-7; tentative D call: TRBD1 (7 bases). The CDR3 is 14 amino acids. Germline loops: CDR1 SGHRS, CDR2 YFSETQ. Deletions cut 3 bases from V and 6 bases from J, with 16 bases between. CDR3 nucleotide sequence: TGCGCCAGCAGCTCCACAGGGGAGGTGGGCGAGCAGTACTTC. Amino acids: CASSSTGEVGEQYF. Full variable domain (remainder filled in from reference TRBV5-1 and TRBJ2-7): KAGVTQTPRYLIKTRGQQVTLSCSPISGHRSVSWYQQTPGQGLQFLFEYFSETQRNKGNFPGRFSGRQFSNSRSEMNVSTLELGDSALYLCASSSTGEVGEQYFGPGTRLTVT.

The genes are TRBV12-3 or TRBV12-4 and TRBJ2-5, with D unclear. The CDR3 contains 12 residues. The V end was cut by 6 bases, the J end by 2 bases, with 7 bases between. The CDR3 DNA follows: TGTGCCAGCAGCCCAAAACAAGAGACCCAGTACTTC. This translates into CASSPKQETQYF.

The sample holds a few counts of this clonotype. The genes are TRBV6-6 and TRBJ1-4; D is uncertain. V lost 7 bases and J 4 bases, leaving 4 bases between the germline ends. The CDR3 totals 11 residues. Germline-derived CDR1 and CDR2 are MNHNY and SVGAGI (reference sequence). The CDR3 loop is CASISNEKLFF. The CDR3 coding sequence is TGTGCCAGCATCAGTAATGAAAAACTGTTTTTT.

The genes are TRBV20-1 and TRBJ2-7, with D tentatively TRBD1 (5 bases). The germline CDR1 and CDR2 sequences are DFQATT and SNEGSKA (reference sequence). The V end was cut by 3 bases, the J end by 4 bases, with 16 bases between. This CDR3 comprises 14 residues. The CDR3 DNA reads TGCAGTGCTAGTCACGGACACGGAATTTACGAGCAGTACTTC. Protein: CSASHGHGIYEQYF.

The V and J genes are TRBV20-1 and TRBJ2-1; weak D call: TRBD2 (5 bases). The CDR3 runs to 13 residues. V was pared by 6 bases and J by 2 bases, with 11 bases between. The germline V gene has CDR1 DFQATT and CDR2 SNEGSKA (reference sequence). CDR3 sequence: CSAREFPYNEQFF. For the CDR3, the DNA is TGCAGTGCAAGGGAGTTCCCCTACAATGAGCAGTTCTTC.

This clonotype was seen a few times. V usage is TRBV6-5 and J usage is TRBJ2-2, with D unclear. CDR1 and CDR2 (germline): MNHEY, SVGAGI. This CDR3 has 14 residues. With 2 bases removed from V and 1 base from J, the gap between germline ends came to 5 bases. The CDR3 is CASSYHWNTGELFF. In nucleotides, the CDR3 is TGTGCCAGCAGTTACCACTGGAACACCGGGGAGCTGTTTTTT.

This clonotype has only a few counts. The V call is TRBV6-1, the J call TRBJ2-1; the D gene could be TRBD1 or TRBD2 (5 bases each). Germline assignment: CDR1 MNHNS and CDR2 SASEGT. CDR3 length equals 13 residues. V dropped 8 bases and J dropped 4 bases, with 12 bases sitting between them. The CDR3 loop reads CASWDGPYNEQFF. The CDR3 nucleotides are TGTGCCAGCTGGGACGGTCCGTACAATGAGCAGTTCTTC.

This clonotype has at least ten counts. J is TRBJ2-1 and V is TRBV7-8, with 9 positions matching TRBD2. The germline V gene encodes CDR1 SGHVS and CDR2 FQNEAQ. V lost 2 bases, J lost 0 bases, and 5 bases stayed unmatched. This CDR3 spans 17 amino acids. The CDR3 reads CASSLPPAGGSYNEQFF. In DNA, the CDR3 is TGTGCCAGCAGCTTACCCCCAGCGGGAGGCTCCTACAATGAGCAGTTCTTC.

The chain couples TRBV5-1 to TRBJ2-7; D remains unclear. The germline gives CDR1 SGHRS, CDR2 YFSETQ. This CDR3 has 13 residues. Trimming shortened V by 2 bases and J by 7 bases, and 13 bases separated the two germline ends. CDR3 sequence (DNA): TGCGCCAGCAGCTTAGGACCGACGGGTGAGCAGTACTTC. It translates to CASSLGPTGEQYF.

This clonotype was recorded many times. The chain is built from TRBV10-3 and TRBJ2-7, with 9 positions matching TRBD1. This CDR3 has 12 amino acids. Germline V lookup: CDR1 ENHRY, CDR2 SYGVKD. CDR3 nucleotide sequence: TGTGCATCCGGGACAGGGAACTACGAGCAGTACTTC. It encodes CASGTGNYEQYF.

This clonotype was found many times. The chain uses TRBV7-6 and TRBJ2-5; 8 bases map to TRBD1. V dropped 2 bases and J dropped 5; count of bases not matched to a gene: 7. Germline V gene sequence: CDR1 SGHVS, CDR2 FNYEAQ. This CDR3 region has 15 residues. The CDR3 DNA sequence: TGTGCCAGCAGCTTAATGGCAGGGGGCCTGGAGACCCAGTACTTC. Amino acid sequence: CASSLMAGGLETQYF.

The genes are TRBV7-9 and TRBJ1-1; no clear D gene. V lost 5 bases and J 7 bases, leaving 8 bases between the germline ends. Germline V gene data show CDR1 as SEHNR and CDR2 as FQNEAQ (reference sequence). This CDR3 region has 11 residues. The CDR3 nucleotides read TGTGCCAGCAGCGCAGCCATTGAAGCTTTCTTT. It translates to CASSAAIEAFF.

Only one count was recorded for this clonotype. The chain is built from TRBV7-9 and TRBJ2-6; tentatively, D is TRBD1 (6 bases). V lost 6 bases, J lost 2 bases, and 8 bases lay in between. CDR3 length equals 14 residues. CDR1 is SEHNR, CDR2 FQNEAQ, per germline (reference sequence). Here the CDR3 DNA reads TGTGCCAGCAGAGAGGGGGCTGGGGCCAACGTCCTGACTTTC. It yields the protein CASREGAGANVLTF. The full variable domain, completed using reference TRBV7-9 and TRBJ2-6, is DTGVSQNPRHKITKRGQNVTFRCDPISEHNRLYWYRQTLGQGPEFLTYFQNEAQLEKSRLLSDRFSAERPKGSFSTLEIQRTEQGDSAMYLCASREGAGANVLTFGAGSRLTVL.

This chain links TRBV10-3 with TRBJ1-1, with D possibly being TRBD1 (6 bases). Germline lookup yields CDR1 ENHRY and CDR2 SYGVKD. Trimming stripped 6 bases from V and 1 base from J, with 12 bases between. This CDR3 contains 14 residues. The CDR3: CAISSRGTNTEAFF. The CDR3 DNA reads TGTGCCATCAGCAGCAGGGGCACGAACACTGAAGCTTTCTTT.

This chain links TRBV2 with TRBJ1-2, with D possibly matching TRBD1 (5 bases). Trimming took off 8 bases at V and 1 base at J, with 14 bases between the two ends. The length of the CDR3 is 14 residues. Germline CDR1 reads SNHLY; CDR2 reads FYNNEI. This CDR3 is CASDFRDFNYGYTF. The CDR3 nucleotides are TGTGCCAGCGATTTCAGGGATTTTAACTATGGCTACACCTTC.

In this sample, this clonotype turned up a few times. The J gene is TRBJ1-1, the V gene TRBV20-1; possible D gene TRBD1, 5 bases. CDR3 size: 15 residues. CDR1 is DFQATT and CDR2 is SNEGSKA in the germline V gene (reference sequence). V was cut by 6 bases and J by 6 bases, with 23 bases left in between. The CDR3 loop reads CSALDGGGNNAEAFF. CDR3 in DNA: TGCAGTGCCCTGGACGGGGGGGGGAATAACGCTGAAGCTTTCTTT.

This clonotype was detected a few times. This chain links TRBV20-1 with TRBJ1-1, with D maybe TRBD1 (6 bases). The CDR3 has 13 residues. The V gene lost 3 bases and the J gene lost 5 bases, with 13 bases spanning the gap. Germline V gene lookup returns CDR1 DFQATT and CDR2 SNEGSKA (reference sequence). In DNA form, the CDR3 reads TGCAGTGCTAGGGGACAAAGAGAAACTGAAGCTTTCTTT. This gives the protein CSARGQRETEAFF.

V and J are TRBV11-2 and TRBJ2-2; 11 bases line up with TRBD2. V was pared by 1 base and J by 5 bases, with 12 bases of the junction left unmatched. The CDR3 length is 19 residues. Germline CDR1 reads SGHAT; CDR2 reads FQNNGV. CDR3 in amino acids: CASSLGGASGRSGTGELFF. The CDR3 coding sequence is TGTGCCAGCAGCTTAGGTGGGGCTAGCGGGAGGTCCGGAACCGGGGAGCTGTTTTTT.

The CDR3 nucleotides read TGCAGTGCTAGAGAAGCGGGGGGTGTGGGAGAGACCCAGTACTTC. Protein: CSAREAGGVGETQYF. This sequence joins TRBV20-1 and TRBJ2-5; 9 bases line up with TRBD2. Trimming took 0 bases from V and 4 from J; bases not matched to a gene: 6. Germline CDR1 DFQATT, CDR2 SNEGSKA (reference sequence). CDR3 length: 15 amino acids.

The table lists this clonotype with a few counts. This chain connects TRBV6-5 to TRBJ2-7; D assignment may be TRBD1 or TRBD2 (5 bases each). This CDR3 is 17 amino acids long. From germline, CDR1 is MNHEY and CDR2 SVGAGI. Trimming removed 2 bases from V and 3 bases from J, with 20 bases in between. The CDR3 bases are TGTGCCAGCAGTTACCCTCCCCGCAGCCTTGGGGGCTACGAGCAGTACTTC. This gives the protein CASSYPPRSLGGYEQYF.